Listed below are T cell receptor beta chains from one sample, sequenced in a study of beta chain features in type 1 diabetes. Clones were sequenced by immunoSEQ multiplex PCR, and TCRdb holds only the in-frame ones, with some missing. Here the sample spans 900,000 or so clones, about a sixth being singletons. Sequencing was carried out using naive CD4+ T cells from blood. The receptors were gathered from a woman aged 18-30 years in good health. The CDR3 runs from the conserved cysteine through the conserved F or W. The D gene is left open where the match is weak. Clone size is shown for a subset of rows, as once, few, many or a class of expanded clone.

J	D	V	size	CDR3	DNA
TRBJ2-1	TRBD1	TRBV25-1	few	CASSGDRVNEQFF	TGTGCCAGCAGTGGGGACAGGGTCAATGAGCAGTTCTTC
TRBJ2-4	.	TRBV7-8	few	CASSSGWGTGKNIQYF	TGTGCCAGCAGCTCAGGTTGGGGGACTGGAAAAAACATTCAGTACTTC
TRBJ2-3	.	TRBV11-2	.	CASRSYRDPRSDTQYF	TGTGCCAGCAGATCATACCGGGACCCCAGGTCGGATACGCAGTATTTT
TRBJ1-2	.	TRBV28	few	CASSPGRSGYTF	TGTGCCAGCAGCCCTGGAAGGAGCGGCTACACCTTC
TRBJ1-5	.	TRBV2	.	CASSRLVYYRGVGPGQPQHF	TGTGCCAGCAGTCGATTGGTATACTACAGAGGGGTGGGGCCTGGTCAGCCCCAGCATTTT
TRBJ2-3	.	TRBV27	few	CASSLGYSTDTQYF	TGTGCCAGCAGCTTGGGCTACTCCACAGATACGCAGTATTTT
TRBJ2-4	.	TRBV7-9	.	CASSLGDKNIQYF	TGTGCCAGCAGCTTAGGCGACAAAAACATTCAGTACTTC
TRBJ1-3	.	TRBV7-2	.	CASSPIGRSSGNTIYF	TGTGCCAGCAGTCCTATCGGACGAAGCTCTGGAAACACCATATATTTT
TRBJ1-2	TRBD1	TRBV5-1	few	CASSLAARDRYGYTF	TGCGCCAGCAGCTTGGCCGCCAGGGACAGATATGGCTACACCTTC
TRBJ2-1	.	TRBV29-1	few	CSARRGAGVYEQFF	TGCAGCGCCCGACGGGGGGCGGGAGTCTATGAGCAGTTCTTC
TRBJ2-7	.	TRBV28	few	CASSFGSWEPAVYEQYF	TGTGCCAGCAGTTTCGGATCCTGGGAGCCGGCCGTCTACGAGCAGTACTTC
TRBJ1-2	.	TRBV15	few	CATTSGRGYGYTF	TGTGCCACCACCTCGGGACGGGGATATGGCTACACCTTC
TRBJ2-7	.	TRBV7-2	.	CASSLGGFNSYEQYF	TGTGCCAGCAGCTTAGGAGGTTTCAACTCCTACGAGCAGTACTTC
TRBJ2-7	.	TRBV5-1	.	CASSRSSDYEQYF	TGCGCCAGCAGCAGAAGTTCGGACTACGAGCAGTACTTC
TRBJ2-5	TRBD2	TRBV29-1	few	CSVEGTSGSAPSQETQYF	TGCAGCGTTGAAGGGACTAGCGGGAGCGCCCCCTCCCAAGAGACCCAGTACTTC
TRBJ2-2	TRBD2	TRBV7-3	.	CASSFPRTSGRSGELFF	TGTGCCAGCAGCTTCCCCCGGACTAGCGGGAGATCCGGGGAGCTGTTTTTT
TRBJ2-5	TRBD1	TRBV28	.	CASTISGGAGVRETQYF	TGTGCCAGCACGATATCAGGGGGCGCTGGGGTAAGGGAGACCCAGTACTTC
TRBJ1-2	TRBD1	TRBV27	.	CASSPRDRPINGYTF	TGTGCCAGCAGTCCTAGGGACAGGCCTATTAATGGCTACACCTTC
TRBJ1-3	TRBD1	TRBV4-3	.	CASSEEPGDRGNTIYF	TGCGCCAGCAGCGAGGAACCAGGGGACAGGGGAAACACCATATATTTT
TRBJ2-2	.	TRBV5-1	.	CASSSGQTTTGELFF	TGCGCCAGCAGCAGTGGCCAAACGACCACCGGGGAGCTGTTTTTT
TRBJ2-7	.	TRBV28	.	CASSGAGAYEQYF	TGTGCCAGCAGTGGGGCAGGGGCTTACGAGCAGTACTTC
TRBJ1-4	.	TRBV10-3	.	CAISQDATGEKLFF	TGTGCCATCAGTCAGGACGCGACCGGGGAAAAACTGTTTTTT
TRBJ1-4	.	TRBV29-1	.	CSAQGYQEKLFF	TGCAGCGCGCAGGGTTATCAGGAAAAACTGTTTTTT
TRBJ1-2	.	TRBV10-3	once	CASSPMGGRGYTF	TGTGCCAGCAGCCCCATGGGGGGACGGGGCTACACCTTC
TRBJ1-1	.	TRBV4-3	few	CASSQRGENEAFF	TGCGCCAGCAGCCAACGAGGGGAAAACGAAGCTTTCTTT
TRBJ2-1	TRBD2	TRBV10-3	.	CATQLGLAGGNEQFF	TGTGCCACCCAATTGGGACTAGCGGGAGGCAATGAGCAGTTCTTC
TRBJ2-5	TRBD1	TRBV5-6	few	CASSTPSPGGGETQYF	TGTGCCAGCAGTACGCCGAGTCCAGGGGGCGGGGAGACCCAGTACTTC
TRBJ2-3	TRBD2	TRBV10-2	.	CASSEFRTSSHTDTQYF	TGCGCCAGCAGTGAGTTTCGGACTAGCAGTCACACAGATACGCAGTATTTT
TRBJ2-7	.	TRBV7-6	.	CASSLRASYYEQYF	TGTGCCAGCAGCTTAAGGGCTTCGTATTACGAGCAGTACTTC
TRBJ2-2	TRBD2	TRBV10-2	few	CASMGSGPGELFF	TGCGCCAGCATGGGTAGCGGGCCCGGGGAGCTGTTTTTT
TRBJ2-3	.	TRBV4-1	few	CASSQGQAPENGQYF	TGCGCCAGCAGCCAAGGACAGGCCCCGGAGAACGGGCAGTATTTT
TRBJ2-7	.	TRBV19	few	CASTPGPNSWEQYF	TGTGCCAGTACACCGGGACCCAATTCGTGGGAGCAGTACTTC
TRBJ2-7	.	TRBV19	.	CASSNVQGGHYEQYF	TGTGCCAGTAGCAACGTACAGGGGGGGCATTACGAGCAGTACTTC
TRBJ1-5	.	TRBV15	.	CATSSIQAVGNQPQHF	TGTGCCACCAGCAGTATTCAAGCAGTGGGCAATCAGCCCCAGCATTTT
TRBJ2-5	.	TRBV18	.	CASSVLENLETQYF	TGTGCCAGCTCCGTGCTAGAGAACCTAGAGACCCAGTACTTC
TRBJ2-7	TRBD1	TRBV6-1	.	CASSGKTGAYEQYF	TGTGCCAGCAGTGGGAAAACAGGGGCTTACGAGCAGTACTTC